The text below deals with one T cell receptor (beta chain). Its target antigen remains unknown. Per-base quality was not reported, and no clone a single base away is much larger than it. TCRbeta CDR3 regions were amplified from genomic DNA by means of the immunoSEQ Assay, a bias-controlled multiplex PCR. In the source study's methods: The number of nucleated cells in each sample was estimated by amplification of reference gene primers within the assay. To quantify the absolute abundance of each unique TCRbeta CDR3 rearrangement, sequence reads were collapsed and filtered. For each sample, productive Simpson clonality was calculated as the square root of Simpson's diversity index across productive rearrangements. Held by TCRdb, this immuneACCESS table contains in-frame sequences only and omits some clones. Under half of the omission traces to an unresolved V gene where checked; the cause of the rest is unknown. V and J calls and clone size come straight from that table; D and trimming were deduced from the DNA. This sample has some 160,000 clones in its table, and approximately 79% of those were observed once. The biggest ten clones account for approximately 8% of the sample.

The data belong to a study of blood T cell repertoires in COVID-19 (TCRdb year 2020). Regarding the research as a whole: Samples from collaborators originated in the United States, Italy and Spain and spanned both the acute and convalescent phases of COVID-19. The material from the prospective study consisted of cDNA or gDNA derived from T cells, B-cell-depleted T cells, or PBMCs. The dataset comprised deeply sampled blood TCRbeta repertoires from subjects exposed to, actively infected with, or recovered from COVID-19. The repertoires were released in a freely available public database meant as a resource for research on the immune response to SARS-CoV-2. The samples were drawn from two sources: the first 160 participants of the ongoing ImmuneRACE study, and about 1,300 subjects contributed by 6 global collaborators. Sample metadata almost always included a de-identified subject ID, COVID-19 status, age in years and sex. Where HLA class I and class II types were available, the types were taken from metadata supplied by the sample provider, not from assay-based typing. On the study overall, not on this receptor specifically: The amount of clinical and demographic metadata varied by source and participant and was provided uncurated.

Collaborating institutions collected whole blood in K2EDTA tubes following their own protocols. Collaborator samples were shipped for TCRbeta analysis as frozen whole blood, isolated PBMCs, or DNA extracted from either sample type. The specimen sequenced was peripheral blood. The sequence was collected from a man aged 50-59 years with active or convalescent COVID-19.

CDR3 loop: CASRLEAGAYQPQHF. The DNA sequence follows: TGTGCCAGTAGGCTGGAGGCAGGGGCCTATCAGCCCCAGCATTTT. This chain is built from TRBV19 and TRBJ1-5, and TRBD1 may be the D gene, going by 6 matching bases. From the germline V gene (reference sequence), CDR1 is LNHDA and CDR2 is SQIVND. V sheds 6 bases and J sheds 5 bases, leaving 17 bases between their ends. The CDR3 numbers 15 residues from cysteine through phenylalanine. Solely the CDR3 DNA is kept, with 45 bases framed from the first base.